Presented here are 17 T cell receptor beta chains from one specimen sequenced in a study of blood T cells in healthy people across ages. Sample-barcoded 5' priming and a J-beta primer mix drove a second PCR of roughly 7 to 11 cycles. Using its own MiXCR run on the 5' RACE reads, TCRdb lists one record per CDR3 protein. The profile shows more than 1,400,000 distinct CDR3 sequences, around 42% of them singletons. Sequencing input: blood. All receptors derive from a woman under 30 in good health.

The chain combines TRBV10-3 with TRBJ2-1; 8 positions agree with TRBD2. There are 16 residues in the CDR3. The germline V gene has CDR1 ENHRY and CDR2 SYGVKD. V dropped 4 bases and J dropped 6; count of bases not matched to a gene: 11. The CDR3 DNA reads TGTGCCATCAGTGTTCGAGCGGGAGAGGAGGGCAATGAGCAGTTCTTC. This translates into CAISVRAGEEGNEQFF.

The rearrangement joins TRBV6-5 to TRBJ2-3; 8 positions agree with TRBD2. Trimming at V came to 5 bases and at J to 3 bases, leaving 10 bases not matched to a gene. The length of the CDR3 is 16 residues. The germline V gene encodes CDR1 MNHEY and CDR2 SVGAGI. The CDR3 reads CASSRGLVGVTDTQYF. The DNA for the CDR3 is TGTGCCAGCAGTCGGGGACTAGTGGGAGTAACAGATACGCAGTATTTT.

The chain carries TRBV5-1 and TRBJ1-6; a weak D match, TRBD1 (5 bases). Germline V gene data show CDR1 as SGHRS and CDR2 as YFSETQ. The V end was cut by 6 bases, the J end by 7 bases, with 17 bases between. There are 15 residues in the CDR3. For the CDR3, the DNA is TGCGCCAGCACCGACCGGGACGCTGAGAATTCACCCCTCCACTTT. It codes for CASTDRDAENSPLHF.

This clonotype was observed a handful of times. The CDR3 coding sequence is TGTGCCAGCAGCCTCCATCCCGGGACAGGGGTGAGCAATCAGCCCCAGCATTTT. Residues: CASSLHPGTGVSNQPQHF. This chain connects TRBV3-1 to TRBJ1-5; 10 positions agree with TRBD1. CDR1 is LGHDT, CDR2 YNNKEL, per germline (reference sequence). With 4 bases clipped from V and 1 base from J, the junction kept 10 bases outside the gene matches. The CDR3 has 18 amino acids.

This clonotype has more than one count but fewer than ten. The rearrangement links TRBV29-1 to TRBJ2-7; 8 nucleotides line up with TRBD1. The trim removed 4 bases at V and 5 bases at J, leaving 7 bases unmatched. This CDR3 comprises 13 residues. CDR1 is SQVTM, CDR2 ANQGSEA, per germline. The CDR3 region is CSVVSGGRNEQYF. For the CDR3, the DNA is TGCAGCGTTGTTTCAGGGGGCAGGAACGAGCAGTACTTC.

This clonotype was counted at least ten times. In DNA form, the CDR3 reads TGCGCCAGCAGCCTGGACAGGGAAGAATGGACCCAGTACTTC. Translating gives CASSLDREEWTQYF. J is TRBJ2-5 and V is TRBV4-1, with 8 positions matching TRBD1. The CDR3 extends over 14 amino acids. The J segment lost 7 bases and the V segment lost 4 bases, leaving 8 bases of the junction unmatched. Germline lookup yields CDR1 MGHRA and CDR2 YSYEKL.

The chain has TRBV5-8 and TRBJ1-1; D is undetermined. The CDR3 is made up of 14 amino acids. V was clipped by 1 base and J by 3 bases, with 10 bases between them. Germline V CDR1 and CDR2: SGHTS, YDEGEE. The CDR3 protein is CASSLRGSDTEAFF. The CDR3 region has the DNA TGTGCCAGCAGCTTGCGGGGTTCCGACACTGAAGCTTTCTTT.

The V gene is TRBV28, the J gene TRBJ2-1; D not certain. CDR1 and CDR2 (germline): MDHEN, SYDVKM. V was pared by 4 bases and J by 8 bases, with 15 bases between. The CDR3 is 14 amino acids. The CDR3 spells CASSSTPDPDEQFF. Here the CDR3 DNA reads TGTGCCAGCAGTTCCACCCCGGATCCCGATGAGCAGTTCTTC.

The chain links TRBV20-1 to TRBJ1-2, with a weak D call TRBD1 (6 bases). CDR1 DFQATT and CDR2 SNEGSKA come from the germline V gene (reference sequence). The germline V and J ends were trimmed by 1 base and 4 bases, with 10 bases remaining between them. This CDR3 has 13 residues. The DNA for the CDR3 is TGCAGTGCTAGAGTACAGGGTGGCTATGGCTACACCTTC. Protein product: CSARVQGGYGYTF.

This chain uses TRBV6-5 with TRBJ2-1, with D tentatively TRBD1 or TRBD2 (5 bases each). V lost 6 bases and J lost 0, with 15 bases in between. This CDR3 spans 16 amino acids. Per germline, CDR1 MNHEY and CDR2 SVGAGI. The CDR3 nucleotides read TGTGCCAGCAGCTCTTCCGGGGCCACCTCCTACAATGAGCAGTTCTTC. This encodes CASSSSGATSYNEQFF.

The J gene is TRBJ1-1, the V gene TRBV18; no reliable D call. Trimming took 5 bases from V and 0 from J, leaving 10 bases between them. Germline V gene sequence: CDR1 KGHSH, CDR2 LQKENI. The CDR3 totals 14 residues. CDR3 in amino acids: CASSSAAMNTEAFF. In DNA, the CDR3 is TGTGCCAGCTCAAGCGCAGCGATGAACACTGAAGCTTTCTTT.

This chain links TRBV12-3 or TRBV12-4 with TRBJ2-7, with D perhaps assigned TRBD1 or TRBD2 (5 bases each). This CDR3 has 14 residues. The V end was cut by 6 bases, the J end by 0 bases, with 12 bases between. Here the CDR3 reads CASRFGASSYEQYF. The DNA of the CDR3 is TGTGCCAGCAGGTTCGGGGCCAGCTCCTACGAGCAGTACTTC.

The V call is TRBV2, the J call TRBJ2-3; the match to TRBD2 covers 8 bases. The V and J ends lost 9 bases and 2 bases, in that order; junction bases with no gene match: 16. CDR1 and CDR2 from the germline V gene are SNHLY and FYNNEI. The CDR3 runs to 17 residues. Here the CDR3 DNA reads TGTGCCAGATCGGGGGGGAGGCGGGAGGTCCTCACAGATACGCAGTATTTT. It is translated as CARSGGRREVLTDTQYF.

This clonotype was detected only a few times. CDR3 loop: CASSYSRTGGGYTF. The CDR3 nucleotides are TGTGCCAGCAGTTACTCGAGGACAGGGGGAGGCTACACCTTC. The gene calls are TRBV6-5 and TRBJ1-2, with 10 bases aligning to TRBD1. V lost 0 bases, J lost 8 bases, and 3 bases stayed unmatched. The CDR3 is 14 residues long. Germline V gene lookup returns CDR1 MNHEY and CDR2 SVGAGI.

The CDR3 is CASSMGSGDLGAEAFF. CDR3 coding DNA: TGTGCCAGTAGTATGGGATCGGGGGACCTAGGTGCTGAAGCTTTCTTT. The genes are TRBV19 and TRBJ1-1; D possibly corresponds to TRBD1 (5 bases). The V end was cut by 3 bases, the J end by 6 bases, with 20 bases between. CDR3 length: 16 residues. Germline V gene sequence: CDR1 LNHDA, CDR2 SQIVND (reference sequence).

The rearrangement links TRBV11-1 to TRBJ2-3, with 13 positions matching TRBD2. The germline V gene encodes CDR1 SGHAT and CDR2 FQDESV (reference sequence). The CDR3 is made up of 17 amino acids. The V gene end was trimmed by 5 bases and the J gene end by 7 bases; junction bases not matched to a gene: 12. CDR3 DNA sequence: TGTGCCAGCAGCCCCTCCGGTTGGACTAGCGGGGGTTATACGCAGTATTTT. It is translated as CASSPSGWTSGGYTQYF.

The CDR3 is CASSAVGDEQYF. CDR3 bases: TGTGCCAGCAGCGCCGTCGGGGATGAGCAGTACTTC. The V and J genes are TRBV7-2 and TRBJ2-7, with TRBD2 as a possible D gene (5 bases). V was pared by 5 bases and J by 7 bases, with 12 bases between. This CDR3 comprises 12 residues. CDR1 SGHTA and CDR2 FQGNSA come from the germline V gene.